Listed here are 11 T cell receptor beta chains from one sample, sequenced in a study of OX40 agonist ivuxolimab in advanced cancers. The table came from immunoSEQ multiplex PCR; TCRdb's copy has only in-frame clones and leaves some out. The sample holds more than 12,000 clones, roughly 80% seen once. The sequencing here drew on CD4+ or CD8+ T cells sorted from blood, taken in a trial of the OX40 agonist ivuxolimab. Every receptor here comes from an adult with an advanced solid tumor such as melanoma, head and neck, liver or kidney cancer.

This clone occurred a few times. The rearrangement links TRBV6-5 to TRBJ2-7; D is undetermined. The CDR3 runs 11 residues. V was clipped by 6 bases and J by 3 bases, with 6 bases between them. The germline CDR1 and CDR2 sequences are MNHEY and SVGAGI. The CDR3 coding sequence is TGTGCCAGCAGGTACAGCTACGAGCAGTACTTC. Translated: CASRYSYEQYF.

V and J are TRBV6-5 and TRBJ1-1, with D unclear. The germline V gene encodes CDR1 MNHEY and CDR2 SVGAGI. Deletions cut 4 bases from V and 1 base from J, with 10 bases between. This CDR3 region has 14 residues. CDR3 in DNA: TGTGCCAGCAGTTCTCCTGATCCGAACACTGAAGCTTTCTTT. This codes for CASSSPDPNTEAFF.

The CDR3 nucleotides are TGCAGTGCAGAAAAGACCCAGTACTTC. This codes for CSAEKTQYF. V and J are TRBV20-1 and TRBJ2-5; D is ambiguous. Trimming removed 6 bases from V and 6 bases from J, with 5 bases in between. This CDR3 is 9 amino acids long. Germline lookup yields CDR1 DFQATT and CDR2 SNEGSKA (reference sequence).

The chain recombines TRBV29-1 with TRBJ1-2; tentative D call: TRBD1 (6 bases). V lost 3 bases to trimming and J lost 5 bases, with 10 bases between them. Germline V lookup: CDR1 SQVTM, CDR2 ANQGSEA. The CDR3 length is 12 residues. CDR3 sequence reads: CSVDRGPYGYTF. The CDR3 region has the DNA TGCAGCGTTGACAGGGGCCCTTATGGCTACACCTTC. The complete variable domain, with remaining parts taken from reference TRBV29-1 and TRBJ1-2, reads SAVISQKPSRDICQRGTSLTIQCQVDSQVTMMFWYRQQPGQSLTLIATANQGSEATYESGFVIDKFPISRPNLTFSTLTVSNMSPEDSSIYLCSVDRGPYGYTFGSGTRLTVV.

V and J are TRBV7-9 and TRBJ1-4; D gene ambiguous. V was trimmed by 3 bases and J by 11 bases, leaving 16 bases between them. The CDR3 has 14 amino acids. Germline CDR1 and CDR2: SEHNR and FQNEAQ (reference sequence). The DNA of the CDR3 is TGTGCCAGCAGCTTTTCCGGGGTAAAAGGGAAACTGTTTTTT. Amino acids: CASSFSGVKGKLFF.

The J gene is TRBJ1-2, the V gene TRBV7-9; D unclear. The length of the CDR3 is 11 residues. The germline gives CDR1 SEHNR, CDR2 FQNEAQ (reference sequence). V was cut by 3 bases and J by 7 bases, with 6 bases left in between. Here the CDR3 DNA reads TGTGCCAGCAGCTTGTCAGGTGGCTACACCTTC. It is translated as CASSLSGGYTF.

The genes are TRBV19 and TRBJ2-3; D might be TRBD2 (6 bases). CDR1 is LNHDA, CDR2 SQIVND, per germline (reference sequence). The length of the CDR3 is 15 residues. V was trimmed by 3 bases and J by 14 bases, leaving 24 bases between them. The CDR3 spells CASSMGGMTGTWWYF. In DNA form, the CDR3 reads TGTGCCAGTAGTATGGGCGGTATGACCGGGACTTGGTGGTATTTT.

The rearrangement links TRBV27 to TRBJ1-2; D remains ambiguous. Trimming left V 0 bases short and J 3 bases short, with 8 bases between. Per germline, CDR1 MNHEY and CDR2 SMNVEV (reference sequence). The CDR3 has 14 amino acids. CDR3 in amino acids: CASSLSEGYYGYTF. For the CDR3, the DNA is TGTGCCAGCAGTTTATCGGAGGGATACTATGGCTACACCTTC.

This clone was seen a single time. CDR3 DNA sequence: TGTGCCAGCAGGACTGACAGCGACGTCACTGAAGCTTTCTTT. Amino acids: CASRTDSDVTEAFF. The chain employs TRBV6-5 and TRBJ1-1, with D maybe TRBD1 (5 bases). The germline V gene has CDR1 MNHEY and CDR2 SVGAGI. Between the trimmed V and J ends, which lost 6 bases and 4 bases, there was a span of 15 bases. This CDR3 has 14 residues.

This chain links TRBV9 with TRBJ1-1; 9 bases are shared with TRBD1. The V gene's germline CDR1 is SGDLS and CDR2 YYNGEE. The CDR3 totals 15 residues. J gave up 3 bases and V 3 bases, and 6 bases lay outside the gene matches. CDR3 coding DNA: TGTGCCAGCAGCGCTGAACAGGGGGCGGACACTGAAGCTTTCTTT. It is translated as CASSAEQGADTEAFF. Supplemented by reference TRBV9 and TRBJ1-1, the full variable domain reads DSGVTQTPKHLITATGQRVTLRCSPRSGDLSVYWYQQSLDQGLQFLIQYYNGEERAKGNILERFSAQQFPDLHSELNLSSLELGDSALYFCASSAEQGADTEAFFGQGTRLTVV.

The rearrangement joins TRBV6-6 to TRBJ2-7, with 11 nucleotides matching TRBD1. CDR1 is MNHNY and CDR2 is SVGAGI in the germline V gene (reference sequence). With 5 bases clipped from V and 6 bases from J, the junction kept 6 bases outside the gene matches. CDR3 length: 14 amino acids. CDR3 residues: CASSLSGTGGEQYF. As DNA, the CDR3 is TGTGCCAGCAGTCTCTCCGGGACAGGGGGCGAGCAGTACTTC.